This T cell receptor (beta chain) is drawn from a study of control samples from healthy donors and cancer patients. The repertoire was sequenced with immunoSEQ multiplex PCR; TCRdb's copy has only in-frame clones and lacks some. The sample lists around 170,000 clones, about 90% seen once, with less than 0.75% in the top ten. Germline V lookup: CDR1 MGHRA, CDR2 YSYEKL. The V and J ends lost 7 bases and 0 bases respectively, with 7 bases between them. The CDR3 contains 13 residues. The chain is built from TRBV4-1 and TRBJ1-3, with D uncertain. The sample was blood. This clonotype was obtained from a woman aged 25 to 39 in good health. CDR3 DNA sequence: TGCGCCAGCAATCCAGGCTCTGGAAACACCATATATTTT. This sequence encodes CASNPGSGNTIYF.